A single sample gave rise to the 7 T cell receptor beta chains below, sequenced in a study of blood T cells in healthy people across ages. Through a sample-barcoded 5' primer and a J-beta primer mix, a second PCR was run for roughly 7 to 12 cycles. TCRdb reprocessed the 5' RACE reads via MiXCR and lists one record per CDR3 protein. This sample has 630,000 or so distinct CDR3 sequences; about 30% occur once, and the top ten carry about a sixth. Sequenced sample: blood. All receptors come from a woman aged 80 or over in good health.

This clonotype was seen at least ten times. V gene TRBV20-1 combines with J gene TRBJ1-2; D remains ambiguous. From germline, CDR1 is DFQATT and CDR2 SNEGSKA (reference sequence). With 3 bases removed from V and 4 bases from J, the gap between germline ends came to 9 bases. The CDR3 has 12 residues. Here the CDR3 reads CSASIQSYGYTF. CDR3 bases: TGCAGTGCTAGTATCCAGTCCTATGGCTACACCTTC.

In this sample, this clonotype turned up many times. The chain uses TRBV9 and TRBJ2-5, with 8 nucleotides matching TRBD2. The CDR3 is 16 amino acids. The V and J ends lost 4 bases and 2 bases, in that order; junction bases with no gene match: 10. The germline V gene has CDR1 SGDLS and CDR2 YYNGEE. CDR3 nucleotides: TGTGCCAGCAGCTTATACGGGGGGGCCAGTCAAGAGACCCAGTACTTC. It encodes CASSLYGGASQETQYF.

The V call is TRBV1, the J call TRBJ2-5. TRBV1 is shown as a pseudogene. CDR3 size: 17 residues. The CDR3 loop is CTSSHRWDSSVQETQYF. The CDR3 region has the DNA TGCACCAGCAGCCACCGGTGGGACTCTAGCGTCCAAGAGACCCAGTACTTC.

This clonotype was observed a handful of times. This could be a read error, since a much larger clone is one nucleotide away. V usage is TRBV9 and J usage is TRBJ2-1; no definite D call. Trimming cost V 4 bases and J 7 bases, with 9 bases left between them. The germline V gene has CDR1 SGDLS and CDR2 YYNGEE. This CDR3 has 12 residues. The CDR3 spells CASSPLSNEQFF. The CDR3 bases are TGTGCCAGCAGCCCGTTATCGAATGAGCAGTTCTTC.

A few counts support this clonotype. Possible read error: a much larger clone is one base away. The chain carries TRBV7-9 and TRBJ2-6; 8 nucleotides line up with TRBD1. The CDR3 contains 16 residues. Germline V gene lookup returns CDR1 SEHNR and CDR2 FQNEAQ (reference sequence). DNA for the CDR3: TGTGCCAGCAGCTCGACGACAGGGGCTGGGGCCAACGTCCGGACTTTC. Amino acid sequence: CASSSTTGAGANVRTF. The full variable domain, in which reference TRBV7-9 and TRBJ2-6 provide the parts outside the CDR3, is DTGVSQNPRHKITKRGQNVTFRCDPISEHNRLYWYRQTLGQGPEFLTYFQNEAQLEKSRLLSDRFSAERPKGSFSTLEIQRTEQGDSAMYLCASSSTTGAGANVRTFGAGSRLTVL.

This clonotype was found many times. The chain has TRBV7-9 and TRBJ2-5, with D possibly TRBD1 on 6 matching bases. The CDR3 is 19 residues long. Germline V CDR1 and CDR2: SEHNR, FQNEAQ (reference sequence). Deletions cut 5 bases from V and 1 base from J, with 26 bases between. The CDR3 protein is CASSPVVGGGFYGQETQYF. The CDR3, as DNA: TGTGCCAGCAGCCCAGTGGTAGGGGGTGGATTCTACGGCCAAGAGACCCAGTACTTC.

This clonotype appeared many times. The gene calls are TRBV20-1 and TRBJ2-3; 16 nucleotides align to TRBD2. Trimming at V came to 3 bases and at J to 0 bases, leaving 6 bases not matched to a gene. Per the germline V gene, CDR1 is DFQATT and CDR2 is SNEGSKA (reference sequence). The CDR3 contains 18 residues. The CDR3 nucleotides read TGCAGTGCTAGCACAGGGACTAGCGGGGGGGGGAGCACAGATACGCAGTATTTT. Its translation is CSASTGTSGGGSTDTQYF.